This T cell receptor (beta chain) was identified in a study of blood T cell repertoires in COVID-19. The CDR3 has 15 residues. Germline V gene lookup returns CDR1 MNHEY and CDR2 SMNVEV (reference sequence). Trimming took 0 bases from V and 5 from J, leaving 13 bases between them. This clone was seen a few times. Profiled with immunoSEQ multiplex PCR; TCRdb holds only in-frame clones, not every one. The sample records around 220,000 clones, about 86% being singletons. This sequence was found in a woman aged 45-65 years with acute or convalescent COVID-19. The sample consisted of peripheral blood. The chain employs TRBV27 and TRBJ1-2; D uncertain. The CDR3 here is CASSLSAGNAYGYTF. The CDR3 DNA is TGTGCCAGCAGTTTATCGGCGGGGAATGCGTATGGCTACACCTTC.